This entry concerns a single TCR beta chain. The data stem from a study of blood T cell repertoires in COVID-19. Measured with immunoSEQ multiplex PCR; TCRdb has only the in-frame clones, and not every one. The sample lists over 200,000 clones, about 90% occurring once. Trimming removed 4 bases from V and 0 bases from J; junction bases left unmatched: 13. Germline-derived CDR1 and CDR2 are SGDLS and YYNGEE. The length of the CDR3 is 19 residues. The specimen was peripheral blood. The V gene is TRBV9, the J gene TRBJ1-6; the match to TRBD1 covers 7 bases. The TCR comes from a man aged 35 to 55 with active or convalescent COVID-19. CDR3 loop: CASSTRQGLGGSYNSPLHF. CDR3 coding DNA: TGTGCCAGCAGCACCCGACAGGGCTTGGGGGGCTCCTATAATTCACCCCTCCACTTT.